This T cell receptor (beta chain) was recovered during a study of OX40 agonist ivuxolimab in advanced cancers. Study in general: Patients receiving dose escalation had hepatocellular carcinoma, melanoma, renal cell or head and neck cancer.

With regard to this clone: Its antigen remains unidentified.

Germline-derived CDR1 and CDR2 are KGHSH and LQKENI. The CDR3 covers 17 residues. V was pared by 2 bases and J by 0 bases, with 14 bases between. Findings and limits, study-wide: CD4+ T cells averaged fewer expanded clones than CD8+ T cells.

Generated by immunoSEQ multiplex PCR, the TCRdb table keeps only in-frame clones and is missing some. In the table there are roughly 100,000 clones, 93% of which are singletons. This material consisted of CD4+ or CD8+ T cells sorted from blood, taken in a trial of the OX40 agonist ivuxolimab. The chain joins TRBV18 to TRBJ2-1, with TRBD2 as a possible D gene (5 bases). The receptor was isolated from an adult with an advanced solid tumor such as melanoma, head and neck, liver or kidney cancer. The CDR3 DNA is TGTGCCAGCTCACCAAACCCGGGGTTTGACTCCTACAATGAGCAGTTCTTC. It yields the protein CASSPNPGFDSYNEQFF.